The 24 T cell receptor beta chains below were found in one sample sequenced in a study of blood T cells in healthy people across ages. With a J-beta primer mix and a sample-barcoded 5' primer, a second PCR ran 7 to 11 cycles. TCRdb processed the 5' RACE reads anew with MiXCR; each CDR3 protein has one entry. The sample carries approximately 2,000,000 distinct CDR3 sequences, around 42% recorded once. Sequenced: blood. These receptors were taken from a human donor in good health.

This rearrangement joins TRBV10-3 to TRBJ2-1, with 7 nucleotides matching TRBD1. This CDR3 is 15 amino acids long. The V gene's germline CDR1 is ENHRY and CDR2 SYGVKD. V was pared by 3 bases and J by 0 bases, with 2 bases of the junction left unmatched. This chain's CDR3 is CAISDWDSSYNEQFF. CDR3 in DNA: TGTGCCATCAGTGACTGGGACAGCTCCTACAATGAGCAGTTCTTC.

The chain is built from TRBV7-2 and TRBJ2-4, with D possibly being TRBD2 (6 bases). The assigned J gene may be wrong: the sequence end matches TRBJ2-7 better. This CDR3 contains 15 residues. CDR1 and CDR2 (germline): SGHTA, FQGNSA. The CDR3 is CASSPDQRRGHEQYF. The CDR3 DNA reads as TGTGCCAGCAGCCCAGATCAGAGGAGGGGCCACGAGCAGTACTTC.

This chain joins TRBV5-5 and TRBJ2-1; D perhaps matches TRBD2 (5 bases). This CDR3 is built from 15 residues. The V end lost 0 bases, the J end lost 2 bases, and 9 bases lay between the germline ends. Germline V gene data show CDR1 as SGHKS and CDR2 as YYEKEE (reference sequence). CDR3 in DNA: TGTGCCAGCAGCTTGGGGCCTAGCCCCTACAATGAGCAGTTCTTC. It translates to CASSLGPSPYNEQFF.

This chain links TRBV14 with TRBJ1-6; D is unresolved. The CDR3 runs 13 residues. Germline V gives CDR1 SGHDN, CDR2 FVKESK. Trimming shortened V by 1 base and J by 14 bases, and 12 bases separated the two germline ends. The CDR3 region has the DNA TGTGCCAGCAGCCAAGGGCGCCTAGGTGCCCTCCACTTT. Protein: CASSQGRLGALHF. The full variable domain, its missing parts supplied by reference TRBV14 and TRBJ1-6, is EAGVTQFPSHSVIEKGQTVTLRCDPISGHDNLYWYRRVMGKEIKFLLHFVKESKQDESGMPNNRFLAERTGGTYSTLKVQPAELEDSGVYFCASSQGRLGALHFGNGTRLTVT.

This clonotype showed up just a few times. The rearrangement links TRBV24-1 to TRBJ2-1; 7 bases agree with TRBD2. The CDR3 runs to 15 residues. Germline values: CDR1 KGHDR, CDR2 SFDVKD. The J segment lost 9 bases and the V segment lost 2 bases, leaving 9 bases of the junction unmatched. CDR3 bases: TGTGCCACCAGTGATTCAATGGGACTACTTGGTGAGCAGTTCTTC. Protein product: CATSDSMGLLGEQFF.

The chain employs TRBV5-1 and TRBJ1-1, with D unresolved. The CDR3 sequence is 16 residues long. Germline lookup yields CDR1 SGHRS and CDR2 YFSETQ. With 4 bases removed from V and 2 bases from J, the gap between germline ends came to 18 bases. The CDR3 region is CASSVIPEKHNTEAFF. In DNA form, the CDR3 reads TGCGCCAGCAGCGTTATTCCCGAGAAGCACAACACTGAAGCTTTCTTT. The entire variable domain, with the rest obtained from reference TRBV5-1 and TRBJ1-1, is as follows: KAGVTQTPRYLIKTRGQQVTLSCSPISGHRSVSWYQQTPGQGLQFLFEYFSETQRNKGNFPGRFSGRQFSNSRSEMNVSTLELGDSALYLCASSVIPEKHNTEAFFGQGTRLTVV.

V and J are TRBV7-8 and TRBJ2-1; tentative D call: TRBD1 (6 bases). CDR3 length equals 14 residues. Between the trimmed V and J ends, which lost 5 bases and 4 bases, there was a span of 12 bases. Germline CDR1 and CDR2: SGHVS and FQNEAQ. The CDR3 loop reads CASSQPDRYNEQFF. In nucleotides, the CDR3 is TGTGCCAGCAGCCAGCCTGACAGGTACAATGAGCAGTTCTTC.

With respect to this clonotype: The junction does not match germline at one end; this may be a read error. The rearrangement uses TRBV28 and TRBJ2-5; the match to TRBD1 covers 10 bases. This CDR3 is built from 16 residues. CDR1 and CDR2 (germline): MDHEN, SYDVKM. The CDR3 here is CTSRRFGTGAQETQYF. CDR3 DNA: TGTACCAGCAGGAGATTCGGGACAGGGGCACAAGAGACCCAGTACTTC.

The chain employs TRBV7-8 and TRBJ2-1, with 11 bases that match TRBD2. The CDR3 runs 14 residues. V dropped 7 bases and J dropped 7; count of bases not matched to a gene: 6. The germline V gene encodes CDR1 SGHVS and CDR2 FQNEAQ. CDR3 DNA sequence: TGTGCCAGCACCAGTAGACTAGCGGGGAATGAGCAGTTCTTC. Translating it yields CASTSRLAGNEQFF.

This clonotype was recorded at least ten times. This chain links TRBV4-2 with TRBJ2-7; 10 positions match TRBD1. V was pared by 6 bases and J by 1 base, with 6 bases of the junction left unmatched. The CDR3 covers 15 residues. The germline CDR1 and CDR2 sequences are LGHNA and YNFKEQ. The CDR3 spells CASRKTGQGSYEQYF. The DNA for the CDR3 is TGTGCCAGCAGGAAAACGGGACAGGGGTCCTACGAGCAGTACTTC.

This clonotype was recorded a few times. The chain combines TRBV20-1 with TRBJ1-6, with 7 bases aligning to TRBD1. The V segment lost 8 bases and the J segment 4 bases; nucleotides outside the gene matches: 5. The CDR3 totals 13 residues. Germline V gene data show CDR1 as DFQATT and CDR2 as SNEGSKA (reference sequence). Written as DNA, the CDR3 is TGCAGTTCACAACAGGGGTATAATTCACCCCTCCACTTT. This codes for CSSQQGYNSPLHF.

V gene TRBV12-3 or TRBV12-4 combines with J gene TRBJ2-1; possibly TRBD1 or TRBD2 for D (5 bases each). Trimming left V 3 bases short and J 10 bases short, with 16 bases between. This CDR3 has 14 amino acids. The CDR3 loop is CASSLGSEGNEQFF. The CDR3 DNA reads TGTGCCAGCAGTTTGGGGTCCGAGGGGAACGAGCAGTTCTTC.

This clonotype was observed a few times. The chain employs TRBV4-1 and TRBJ2-1; TRBD2 aligns across 12 bases. With 3 bases clipped from V and 9 bases from J, the junction kept 12 bases outside the gene matches. The V gene's germline CDR1 is MGHRA and CDR2 YSYEKL. This CDR3 has 17 residues. The CDR3 loop is CASSQGLTSGGAGEQFF. The CDR3 DNA is TGCGCCAGCAGCCAGGGACTGACTAGCGGGGGAGCCGGTGAGCAGTTCTTC.

Comments on this clonotype: A much larger clone differs from this one at a single base, so this may be a read error. The DNA is left out, because the CDR3 cannot be placed on it with certainty; the CDR3 is given as TCRdb lists it. The chain couples TRBV29-1 to TRBJ2-5; the D call in the table, TRBD1, was not verified against the DNA. Germline loops: CDR1 SQVTM, CDR2 ANQGSEA. Ends included, the CDR3 has 16 residues. CDR3 in amino acids: CSVEDWGQGTRETRYF.

This clonotype was seen a handful of times. This chain connects TRBV12-3 or TRBV12-4 to TRBJ1-5, with 10 bases lining up with TRBD1. The CDR3 totals 15 residues. With 6 bases clipped from V and 6 bases from J, the junction kept 8 bases outside the gene matches. The CDR3 DNA reads TGTGCCAGCAGGGCCCGGACAGGGGGACGTCAGCCCCAGCATTTT. Residues: CASRARTGGRQPQHF.

This clonotype came up a few times. The V and J genes are TRBV7-2 and TRBJ1-5, with D possibly TRBD1 on 6 matching bases. Germline CDR1 SGHTA, CDR2 FQGNSA. Trimming left V 1 base short and J 10 bases short, with 17 bases between. This CDR3 comprises 15 residues. The chain's CDR3 is CASSLDGDTMQPQHF. The CDR3 coding sequence is TGTGCCAGCAGCTTAGACGGGGACACGATGCAACCCCAGCATTTT.

This clonotype was counted a single time. CDR3 DNA sequence: TGTGCCAGCGGACACAGGGGCGAGTGGTACTTC. As protein: CASGHRGEWYF. V gene TRBV28 combines with J gene TRBJ2-7; 7 bases line up with TRBD1. CDR3 length: 11 amino acids. J gave up 12 bases and V 8 bases, and 10 bases lay outside the gene matches. Germline CDR1 MDHEN, CDR2 SYDVKM.

The DNA for the CDR3 is TGTGCCAGCTCCCCAGGATACGATGAGCAGTTCTTC. Protein product: CASSPGYDEQFF. V gene TRBV18 combines with J gene TRBJ2-1; no clear D gene. The CDR3 extends over 12 amino acids. Trimming cost V 6 bases and J 8 bases, with 11 bases left between them. Germline V gene data show CDR1 as KGHSH and CDR2 as LQKENI.

This chain links TRBV20-1 with TRBJ2-7, with 7 bases that match TRBD1. CDR3 length: 16 amino acids. The V and J ends lost 4 bases and 0 bases, in that order; junction bases with no gene match: 12. CDR1 is DFQATT, CDR2 SNEGSKA, per germline (reference sequence). The CDR3: CSATYVGGDFSYEQYF. CDR3 nucleotide sequence: TGCAGTGCTACCTATGTAGGGGGCGATTTCTCCTACGAGCAGTACTTC.

This clonotype has more than one count but fewer than ten. The CDR3 DNA sequence: TGCGCCAGCAGCCAACAGGAAGGAGTCTATGGCTACACCTTC. Translation gives CASSQQEGVYGYTF. The chain couples TRBV5-1 to TRBJ1-2; D possibly corresponds to TRBD1 (5 bases). The germline gives CDR1 SGHRS, CDR2 YFSETQ. V was cut by 4 bases and J by 4 bases, with 14 bases left in between. The CDR3 totals 14 residues.

This clonotype was picked up one time. A much larger clone differs by one base, so this may be a read error. This rearrangement joins TRBV6-6 to TRBJ2-7; TRBD1 matches 8 bases. Germline V gene data show CDR1 as MNHNY and CDR2 as SVGAGI (reference sequence). CDR3 size: 15 residues. The CDR3 DNA is TGTGCCCGCAGTTACTCGCCGGACAGGGCACCCGAGCAGTACTTC. This translates into CARSYSPDRAPEQYF.

The rearrangement joins TRBV2 to TRBJ2-7; 8 bases align to TRBD1. The germline V gene has CDR1 SNHLY and CDR2 FYNNEI. The ends lost 6 bases at V and 4 bases at J; junction bases unmatched: 8. The CDR3 covers 14 residues. For the CDR3, the DNA is TGTGCCAGCAGAGAGGACAGGGCGATATACGAGCAGTACTTC. Protein: CASREDRAIYEQYF. Complete variable domain (other parts from reference TRBV2 and TRBJ2-7): EPEVTQTPSHQVTQMGQEVILRCVPISNHLYFYWYRQILGQKVEFLVSFYNNEISEKSEIFDDQFSVERPDGSNFTLKIRSTKLEDSAMYFCASREDRAIYEQYFGPGTRLTVT.

This clonotype was seen only a few times. The J gene is TRBJ2-1, the V gene TRBV5-1, with 9 bases identical to TRBD1. CDR3 length: 14 residues. The V segment lost 2 bases and the J segment 8 bases; nucleotides outside the gene matches: 5. Germline lookup yields CDR1 SGHRS and CDR2 YFSETQ. CDR3: CASSLGTGSDEQFF. The CDR3 DNA reads as TGCGCCAGCAGCTTAGGGACAGGGAGCGATGAGCAGTTCTTC.

Worth noting for this clonotype: The junction departs from the called germline gene at one end, perhaps through a read error. The J gene is TRBJ1-4, the V gene TRBV20-1; D is undetermined. The germline gives CDR1 DFQATT, CDR2 SNEGSKA (reference sequence). The CDR3 is 14 amino acids. In DNA, the CDR3 is TGCAGTGCTCGAGAACAGCCAACTAATGAAAAACTGTTTTTT. This codes for CSAREQPTNEKLFF.